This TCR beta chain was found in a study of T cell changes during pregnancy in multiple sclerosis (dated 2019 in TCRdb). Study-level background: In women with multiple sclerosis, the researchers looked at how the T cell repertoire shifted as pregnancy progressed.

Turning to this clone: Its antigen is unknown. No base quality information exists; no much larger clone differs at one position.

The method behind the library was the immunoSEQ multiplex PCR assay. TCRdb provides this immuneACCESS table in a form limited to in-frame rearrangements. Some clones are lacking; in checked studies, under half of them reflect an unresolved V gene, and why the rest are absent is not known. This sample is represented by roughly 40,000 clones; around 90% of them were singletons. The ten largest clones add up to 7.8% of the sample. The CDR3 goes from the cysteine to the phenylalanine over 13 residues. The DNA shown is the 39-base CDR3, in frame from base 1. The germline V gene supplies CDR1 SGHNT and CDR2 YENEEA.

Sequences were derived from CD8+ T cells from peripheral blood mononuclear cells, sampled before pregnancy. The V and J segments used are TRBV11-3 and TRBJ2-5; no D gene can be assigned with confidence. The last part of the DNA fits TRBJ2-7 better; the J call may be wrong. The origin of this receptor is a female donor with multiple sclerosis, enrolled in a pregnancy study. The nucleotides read TGTGCCAGCAGCTTAGGGGCAGCCTACGAGCAGTACTTC. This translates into CASSLGAAYEQYF.